The text below deals with one TCR beta chain. After removal of 0 bases from V and 6 bases from J, the junction contained 10 bases not matched to a gene. The germline V gene encodes CDR1 SGHNT and CDR2 YYREEE (reference sequence). There are 18 residues in the CDR3. This sample was included in a study of cytomegalovirus exposure and HLA in healthy donors. The PCR had 60 Vbeta and 13 Jbeta primers. Here immunoSEQ multiplex PCR was the method, and the copy in TCRdb shows in-frame clones only, minus some. Among 150,000 to 200,000 clones, around 78% were seen once, and the ten largest hold less than 0.9%. The specimen sequenced was PBMCs. The receptor was derived from a female donor in good health and CMV-seronegative. This chain uses TRBV5-4 with TRBJ2-1; 12 positions agree with TRBD2. The chain's CDR3 is CASSLGASGGAMINEQFF. DNA for the CDR3: TGTGCCAGCAGCTTGGGGGCTAGCGGGGGGGCAATGATCAATGAGCAGTTCTTC.